These 19 T cell receptor beta chains originate from one sample sequenced in a study of response to subunit inactivated influenza vaccine. TCRdb recomputed calls from the RT-PCR reads with MiXCR, one row per CDR3 protein. The table has 450,000 to 600,000 distinct CDR3 sequences, approximately 7.6% seen once. Sequenced here: PBMCs from blood, sampled approximately 25 months after vaccination. The receptor source for this set is a man between 45 and 75 years old who received an inactivated influenza vaccine.

This clonotype showed up just a few times. The V and J genes are TRBV4-1 and TRBJ1-2; 7 positions agree with TRBD1. V lost 7 bases to trimming and J lost 7 bases; unmatched junction nucleotides: 9. The CDR3 consists of 13 residues. Germline V gene data show CDR1 as MGHRA and CDR2 as YSYEKL. The CDR3 coding sequence is TGCGCCAGCACCGGAGACAGGGTGGGTGGCTACACCTTC. It is translated as CASTGDRVGGYTF.

This clonotype appeared a few times. The chain employs TRBV10-3 and TRBJ2-3; unclear D gene. The ends were cut back, 1 base at V and 14 bases at J, with 19 bases in the middle. Germline V gene data show CDR1 as ENHRY and CDR2 as SYGVKD. There are 14 residues in the CDR3. CDR3 residues: CAISEWTVSNYMYF. The CDR3 DNA sequence: TGTGCCATCAGTGAGTGGACCGTATCCAATTATATGTATTTT.

This clonotype was detected only a few times. The chain uses TRBV28 and TRBJ2-3; 13 bases fit TRBD2. This CDR3 spans 15 amino acids. The ends lost 6 bases at V and 1 base at J; junction bases unmatched: 1. CDR1 is MDHEN and CDR2 is SYDVKM in the germline V gene. The CDR3 DNA reads as TGTGCCAGCAGGGGACTAGCGGGGCGCACAGATACGCAGTATTTT. Amino acid sequence: CASRGLAGRTDTQYF.

The rearrangement links TRBV18 to TRBJ2-2; TRBD1 is a possible D gene (5 bases). CDR1 and CDR2 (germline): KGHSH, LQKENI. This CDR3 is built from 14 residues. V gave up 3 bases and J gave up 7 bases, with 12 bases separating them. The CDR3 bases are TGTGCCAGCTCACCCCGGACATCGGACGGGGAGCTGTTTTTT. The encoded protein is CASSPRTSDGELFF.

The chain carries TRBV29-1 and TRBJ2-1; no definite D call. The germline V and J ends were trimmed by 4 bases and 7 bases, with 14 bases remaining between them. This CDR3 spans 13 amino acids. Germline V lookup: CDR1 SQVTM, CDR2 ANQGSEA. The CDR3 coding sequence is TGCAGCGTTGCGTCAGTCGGTGGAAATGAGCAGTTCTTC. Its protein product is CSVASVGGNEQFF.

The chain has TRBV7-2 and TRBJ1-1; 8 bases align to TRBD1. Germline assignment: CDR1 SGHTA and CDR2 FQGNSA. CDR3 size: 13 residues. The V and J ends lost 3 bases and 7 bases, in that order; junction bases with no gene match: 4. The CDR3 sequence: CASSFIGTGEAFF. As DNA, the CDR3 is TGTGCCAGCAGCTTTATCGGGACAGGTGAAGCTTTCTTT.

This chain joins TRBV7-2 and TRBJ2-5; TRBD1 is a possible D gene (5 bases). Between the trimmed V and J ends, which lost 5 bases and 2 bases, there was a span of 15 bases. The CDR3 sequence is 15 residues long. Germline values: CDR1 SGHTA, CDR2 FQGNSA. CDR3 loop: CASSRSWGSQETQYF. Here the CDR3 DNA reads TGTGCCAGCAGCCGTAGCTGGGGCTCTCAAGAGACCCAGTACTTC.

The chain uses TRBV19 and TRBJ2-7; the D is unclear. The CDR3 has 12 residues. Germline values: CDR1 LNHDA, CDR2 SQIVND (reference sequence). V shed 6 bases and J shed 9 bases, with 15 bases lying between them. CDR3 DNA sequence: TGTGCCAGTAGGAGACGGTTCTGTGTGCAGTACTTC. As protein: CASRRRFCVQYF.

This clonotype was counted between two and nine times. The V call is TRBV9, the J call TRBJ2-1; D not certain. Between the trimmed V and J ends, which lost 0 bases and 10 bases, there was a span of 11 bases. Looked up from germline, CDR1 is SGDLS and CDR2 is YYNGEE. There are 13 residues in the CDR3. The CDR3 loop is CASSVDSIIEQFF. The CDR3 DNA is TGTGCCAGCAGCGTAGACTCGATTATAGAGCAGTTCTTC.

This clonotype was counted only a few times. The V and J genes are TRBV4-3 and TRBJ2-2; D unresolved. Per the germline V gene, CDR1 is LGHNA and CDR2 is YSLEER. The CDR3 is 16 residues long. The V and J ends lost 4 bases and 6 bases respectively, with 18 bases between them. In DNA, the CDR3 is TGCGCCAGCAGCCCGGCCGGCGTCCCCCCGGCCGGGGAGCTGTTTTTT. Translated: CASSPAGVPPAGELFF.

This clonotype was detected a few times. The V and J genes are TRBV5-1 and TRBJ2-7, with a tentative D call TRBD2 (5 bases). Trimming took 0 bases from V and 3 from J, leaving 13 bases between them. The germline CDR1 and CDR2 sequences are SGHRS and YFSETQ. The length of the CDR3 is 15 residues. CDR3 amino acids: CASSLGLSSGYEQYF. The CDR3 DNA reads as TGCGCCAGCAGCTTGGGACTATCCTCGGGCTACGAGCAGTACTTC.

In this sample, this clonotype turned up many times. The V call is TRBV3-1, the J call TRBJ2-1; 11 positions agree with TRBD2. Germline V gene data show CDR1 as LGHDT and CDR2 as YNNKEL (reference sequence). V trimming: 6 bases; J trimming: 14 bases; junction bases outside the gene matches: 9. This CDR3 contains 13 residues. CDR3 region: CASRELAGGQKFF. The CDR3 coding sequence is TGTGCCAGCAGGGAATTAGCGGGGGGGCAGAAGTTCTTC.

The sample holds many counts of this clonotype. This sequence joins TRBV11-3 and TRBJ2-3, with TRBD2 matching 13 bases. V gave up 5 bases and J gave up 4 bases; unmatched junction bases: 6. Germline loops: CDR1 SGHNT, CDR2 YENEEA. CDR3 length: 16 amino acids. The CDR3 spells CASSHGLAGAPDTQYF. The CDR3 DNA is TGTGCCAGCAGCCACGGACTAGCGGGAGCCCCAGATACGCAGTATTTT.

This chain joins TRBV6-5 and TRBJ2-4; D is perhaps TRBD1 or TRBD2 (5 bases each). CDR1 and CDR2 (germline): MNHEY, SVGAGI. V dropped 0 bases and J dropped 5 bases, with 14 bases sitting between them. CDR3 length: 16 amino acids. CDR3 amino acids: CASSYSTAGTENIQYF. CDR3 sequence (DNA): TGTGCCAGCAGTTACTCGACAGCAGGGACCGAAAACATTCAGTACTTC.

The chain couples TRBV2 to TRBJ1-6, with D perhaps TRBD1 (5 bases). Trimming removed 5 bases from V and 0 bases from J, with 8 bases in between. CDR1 and CDR2 (germline): SNHLY, FYNNEI. The CDR3 length is 15 residues. Written as DNA, the CDR3 is TGTGCCAGCAGTCGAACAGGCTCCTATAATTCACCCCTCCACTTT. Encoded protein: CASSRTGSYNSPLHF.

This clonotype was found many times. The chain is built from TRBV13 and TRBJ2-7; D is possibly TRBD2 (6 bases). The germline V gene encodes CDR1 PRHDT and CDR2 FYEKMQ (reference sequence). V was shortened by 0 bases and J by 8 bases, with 14 bases between the two germline ends. The CDR3 contains 14 residues. The CDR3 region is CASSLGNGDLKQYF. Here the CDR3 DNA reads TGTGCCAGCAGCTTAGGAAACGGGGACTTAAAGCAGTACTTC.

This clonotype showed up just a few times. The V and J genes are TRBV18 and TRBJ2-2; D perhaps matches TRBD2 (6 bases). V was clipped by 0 bases and J by 4 bases, with 12 bases between them. This CDR3 has 16 residues. The germline CDR1 and CDR2 sequences are KGHSH and LQKENI. For the CDR3, the DNA is TGTGCCAGCTCACCACCGGTCACAGCGGGCACCGGGGAGCTGTTTTTT. Protein: CASSPPVTAGTGELFF.

In its sample, this clonotype was seen many times. The rearrangement joins TRBV14 to TRBJ2-5, with a possible D match to TRBD1 (5 bases). Trimming took 4 bases from V and 7 from J, leaving 13 bases between them. The CDR3 extends over 13 amino acids. CDR1 is SGHDN, CDR2 FVKESK, per germline. The DNA of the CDR3 is TGTGCCAGCAGCCGGGGCTCTCTGGGGACCCAGTACTTC. Encoded protein: CASSRGSLGTQYF.

The chain couples TRBV20-1 to TRBJ1-5; 10 bases align to TRBD1. Per germline, CDR1 DFQATT and CDR2 SNEGSKA (reference sequence). This CDR3 contains 14 residues. V shed 5 bases and J 4 bases; nucleotides not matched to a gene: 5. CDR3 protein: CSAQTGGKNQPQHF. CDR3 sequence (DNA): TGCAGTGCTCAGACAGGGGGCAAGAATCAGCCCCAGCATTTT.